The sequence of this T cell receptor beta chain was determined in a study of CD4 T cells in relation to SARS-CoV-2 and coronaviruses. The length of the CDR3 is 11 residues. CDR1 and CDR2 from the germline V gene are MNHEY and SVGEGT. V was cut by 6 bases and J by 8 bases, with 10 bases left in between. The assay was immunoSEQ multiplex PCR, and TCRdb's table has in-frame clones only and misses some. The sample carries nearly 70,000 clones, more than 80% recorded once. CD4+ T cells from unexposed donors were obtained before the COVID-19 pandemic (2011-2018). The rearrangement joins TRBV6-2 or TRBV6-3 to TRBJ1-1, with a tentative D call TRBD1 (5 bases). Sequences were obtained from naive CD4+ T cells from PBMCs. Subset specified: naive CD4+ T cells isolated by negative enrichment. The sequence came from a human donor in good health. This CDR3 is CASSRDSEAFF. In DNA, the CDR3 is TGTGCCAGCAGCCGCGACAGCGAAGCTTTCTTT.